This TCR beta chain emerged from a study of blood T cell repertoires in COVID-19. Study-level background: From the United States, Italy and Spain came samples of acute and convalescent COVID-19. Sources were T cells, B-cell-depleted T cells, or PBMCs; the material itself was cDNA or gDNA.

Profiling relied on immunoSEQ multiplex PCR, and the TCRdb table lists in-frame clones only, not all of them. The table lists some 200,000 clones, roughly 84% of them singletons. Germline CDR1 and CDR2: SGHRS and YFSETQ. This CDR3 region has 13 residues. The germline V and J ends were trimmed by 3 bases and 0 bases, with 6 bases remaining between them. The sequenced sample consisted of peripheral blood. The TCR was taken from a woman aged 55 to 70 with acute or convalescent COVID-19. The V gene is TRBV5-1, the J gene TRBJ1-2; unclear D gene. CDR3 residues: CASSWASNYGYTF. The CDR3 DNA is TGCGCCAGCAGCTGGGCGTCTAACTATGGCTACACCTTC. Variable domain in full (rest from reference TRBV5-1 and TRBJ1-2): KAGVTQTPRYLIKTRGQQVTLSCSPISGHRSVSWYQQTPGQGLQFLFEYFSETQRNKGNFPGRFSGRQFSNSRSEMNVSTLELGDSALYLCASSWASNYGYTFGSGTRLTVV.